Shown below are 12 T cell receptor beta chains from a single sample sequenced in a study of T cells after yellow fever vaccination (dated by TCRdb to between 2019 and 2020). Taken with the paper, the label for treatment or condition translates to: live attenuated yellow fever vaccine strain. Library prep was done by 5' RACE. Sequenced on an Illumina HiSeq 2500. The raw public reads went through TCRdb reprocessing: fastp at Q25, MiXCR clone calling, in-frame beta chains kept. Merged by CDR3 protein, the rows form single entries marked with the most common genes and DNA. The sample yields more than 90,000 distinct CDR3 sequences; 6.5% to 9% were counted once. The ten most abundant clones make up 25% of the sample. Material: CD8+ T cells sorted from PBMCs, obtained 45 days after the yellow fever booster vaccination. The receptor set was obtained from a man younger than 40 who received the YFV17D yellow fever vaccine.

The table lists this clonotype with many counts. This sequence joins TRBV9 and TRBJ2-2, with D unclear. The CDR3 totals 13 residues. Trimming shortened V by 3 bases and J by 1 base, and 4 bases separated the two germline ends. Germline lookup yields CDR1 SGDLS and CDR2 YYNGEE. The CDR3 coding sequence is TGTGCCAGCAGCGCGGGGAACACCGGGGAGCTGTTTTTT. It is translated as CASSAGNTGELFF.

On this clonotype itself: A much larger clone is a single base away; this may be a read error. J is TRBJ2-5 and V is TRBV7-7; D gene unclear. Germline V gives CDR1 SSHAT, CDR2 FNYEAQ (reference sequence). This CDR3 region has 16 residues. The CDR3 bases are TGTGCTAGCAGCTTAGGCGGCGCGATGTACCATGAGACCCAGTACTTC. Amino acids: CASSLGGAMYHETQYF.

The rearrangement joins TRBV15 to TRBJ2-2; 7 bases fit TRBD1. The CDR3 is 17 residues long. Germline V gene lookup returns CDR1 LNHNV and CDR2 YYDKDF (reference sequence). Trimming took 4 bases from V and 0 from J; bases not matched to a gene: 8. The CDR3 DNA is TGTGCCACCAGCAACCGGTACAGGGGCCCGAACACCGGGGAGCTGTTTTTT. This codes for CATSNRYRGPNTGELFF.

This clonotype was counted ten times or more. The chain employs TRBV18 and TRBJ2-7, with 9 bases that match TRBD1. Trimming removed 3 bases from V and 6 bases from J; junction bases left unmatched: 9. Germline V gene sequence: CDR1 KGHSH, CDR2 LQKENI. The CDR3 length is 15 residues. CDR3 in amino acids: CASSPTGGASFEQYF. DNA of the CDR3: TGTGCCAGCTCACCCACAGGGGGCGCGTCATTCGAGCAGTACTTC.

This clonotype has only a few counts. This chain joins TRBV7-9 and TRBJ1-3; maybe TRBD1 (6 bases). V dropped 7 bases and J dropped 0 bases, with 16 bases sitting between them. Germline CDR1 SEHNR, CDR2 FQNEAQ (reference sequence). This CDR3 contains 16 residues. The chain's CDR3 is CASNPPTGISGNTIYF. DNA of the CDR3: TGTGCCAGCAACCCCCCCACAGGGATCTCTGGAAACACCATATATTTT.

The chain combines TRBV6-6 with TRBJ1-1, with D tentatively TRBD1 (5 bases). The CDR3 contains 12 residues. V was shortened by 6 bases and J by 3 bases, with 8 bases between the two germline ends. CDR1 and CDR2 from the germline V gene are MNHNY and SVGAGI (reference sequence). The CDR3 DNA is TGTGCCAGCAGCGCGGGGGACACTGAAGCTTTCTTT. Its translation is CASSAGDTEAFF.

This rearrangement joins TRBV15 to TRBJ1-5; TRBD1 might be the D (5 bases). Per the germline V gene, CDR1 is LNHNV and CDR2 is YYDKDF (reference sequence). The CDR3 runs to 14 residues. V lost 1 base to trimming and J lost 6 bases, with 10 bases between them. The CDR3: CATSRAGSTQPQHF. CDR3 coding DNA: TGTGCCACCAGCAGAGCAGGGTCCACTCAGCCCCAGCATTTT.

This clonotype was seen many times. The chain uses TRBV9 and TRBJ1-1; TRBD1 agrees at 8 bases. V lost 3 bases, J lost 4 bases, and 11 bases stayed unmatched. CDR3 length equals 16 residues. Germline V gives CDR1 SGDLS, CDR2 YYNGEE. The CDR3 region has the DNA TGTGCCAGCAGCGCCGGGACAGGTGGGGTGGGCACTGAAGCTTTCTTT. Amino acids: CASSAGTGGVGTEAFF.

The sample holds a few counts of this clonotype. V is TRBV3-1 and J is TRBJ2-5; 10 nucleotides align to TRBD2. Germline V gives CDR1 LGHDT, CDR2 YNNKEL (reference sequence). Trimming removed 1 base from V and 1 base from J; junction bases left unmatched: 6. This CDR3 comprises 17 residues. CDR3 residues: CASSQGGIAGGQETQYF. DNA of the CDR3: TGTGCCAGCAGCCAAGGAGGAATAGCGGGAGGCCAAGAGACCCAGTACTTC.

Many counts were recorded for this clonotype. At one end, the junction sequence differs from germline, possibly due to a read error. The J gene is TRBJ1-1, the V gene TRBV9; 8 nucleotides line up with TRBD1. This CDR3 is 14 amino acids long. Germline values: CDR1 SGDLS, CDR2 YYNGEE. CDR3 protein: CASSGTTGQAFLIF. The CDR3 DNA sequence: TGTGCCAGCAGCGGCACCACGGGACAGGCCTTTCTGATCTTT.

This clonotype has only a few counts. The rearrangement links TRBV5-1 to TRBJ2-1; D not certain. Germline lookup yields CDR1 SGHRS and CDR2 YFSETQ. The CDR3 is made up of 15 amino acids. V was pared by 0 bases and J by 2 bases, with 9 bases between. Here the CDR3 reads CASSLVGPPYNEQFF. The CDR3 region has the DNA TGCGCCAGCAGCTTGGTAGGGCCCCCCTACAATGAGCAGTTCTTC.

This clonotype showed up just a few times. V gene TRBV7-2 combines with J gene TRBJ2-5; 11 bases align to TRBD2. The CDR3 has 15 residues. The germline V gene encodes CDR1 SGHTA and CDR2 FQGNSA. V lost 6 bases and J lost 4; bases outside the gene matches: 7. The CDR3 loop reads CASSIAGGPPETQYF. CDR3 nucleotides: TGTGCCAGCAGTATAGCGGGAGGGCCCCCAGAGACCCAGTACTTC.